This T cell receptor beta chain was retrieved from a study of blood T cell repertoires in COVID-19. About the research overall: Sites in the United States, Italy and Spain provided acute and convalescent COVID-19 samples. Sources were T cells, B-cell-depleted T cells, or PBMCs; the material itself was cDNA or gDNA.

In the original processing: Estimates of nucleated cell counts were drawn from the amplification of reference gene primers. Here immunoSEQ multiplex PCR was the method, and the copy in TCRdb shows in-frame clones only, minus some. Clone size and V and J calls were adopted from that table, with D and trimming inferred from the DNA. The sample records approximately 190,000 clones, 80% being singletons. From germline, CDR1 is MDHEN and CDR2 SYDVKM. The CDR3 has 13 residues. Between the trimmed V and J ends, which lost 3 bases and 2 bases, there was a span of 6 bases. The receptor's source is a man in his 60s with acute or convalescent COVID-19. V gene TRBV28 combines with J gene TRBJ2-3; the D is unclear. The sample was peripheral blood. The CDR3 DNA is TGTGCCAGCAGTTTGAGCAACACAGATACGCAGTATTTT. This encodes CASSLSNTDTQYF.